This T cell receptor (beta chain) was profiled in a study of blood T cell repertoires in COVID-19. The method was immunoSEQ multiplex PCR; TCRdb's version includes in-frame clones alone and lacks a portion of them. The sample lists about 110,000 clones, around 86% seen once, with just over 4% in the top ten. This TCR was sampled from an older woman with acute or convalescent COVID-19. Material: peripheral blood.

CDR3 sequence reads: CASSVDRVTNEKLFF. The DNA of the CDR3 is TGTGCCAGCAGTGTCGACAGAGTTACTAATGAAAAACTGTTTTTT. V usage is TRBV2 and J usage is TRBJ1-4, with TRBD1 as a possible D gene (5 bases). CDR1 and CDR2 from the germline V gene are SNHLY and FYNNEI. The ends were cut back, 4 bases at V and 2 bases at J, with 11 bases in the middle. There are 15 residues in the CDR3. The whole variable domain, remainder taken from reference TRBV2 and TRBJ1-4, is EPEVTQTPSHQVTQMGQEVILRCVPISNHLYFYWYRQILGQKVEFLVSFYNNEISEKSEIFDDQFSVERPDGSNFTLKIRSTKLEDSAMYFCASSVDRVTNEKLFFGSGTQLSVL.